This T cell receptor (beta chain) was sequenced in a study of T cell responses to AZD1222 COVID-19 vaccine. Study details: Samples with a second dose at about 4 or about 12 weeks were pooled together.

Study results and limitations: Females outnumbered males among donors, who were mostly white British; clonal diversity was possibly underestimated.

The V segment lost 4 bases and the J segment 5 bases; nucleotides outside the gene matches: 10. The CDR3 loop spans 15 amino acids. Looked up from germline, CDR1 is MNHEY and CDR2 is SMNVEV (reference sequence). Sequenced by immunoSEQ multiplex PCR; TCRdb stores in-frame clones only, minus some. Of 120,000 to 150,000 clones in the sample, roughly 89% were seen once. Concerning this clone: What it binds is unknown.

This sequence joins TRBV27 and TRBJ2-7; 8 bases agree with TRBD2. The source of this sequence is an adult in good health. The source material was peripheral blood, sampled on day 0 of AZD1222 vaccination. In nucleotides, the CDR3 is TGTGCCAGCAGTTCCCCGGGTAGCGGGAAAGACGAGCAGTACTTC. It codes for CASSSPGSGKDEQYF.